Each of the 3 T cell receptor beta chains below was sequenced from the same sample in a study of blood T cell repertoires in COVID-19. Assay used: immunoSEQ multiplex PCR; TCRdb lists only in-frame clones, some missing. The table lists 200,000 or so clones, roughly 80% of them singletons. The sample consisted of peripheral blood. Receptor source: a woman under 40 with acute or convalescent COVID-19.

CDR3 sequence: CASSRDRAPGELFF. DNA for the CDR3: TGTGCCAGCAGTCGGGACAGGGCTCCCGGGGAGCTGTTTTTT. This chain links TRBV6-5 with TRBJ2-2; the match to TRBD1 covers 9 bases. Germline CDR1 MNHEY, CDR2 SVGAGI. The trim removed 5 bases at V and 6 bases at J, leaving 4 bases unmatched. The CDR3 is 14 residues long.

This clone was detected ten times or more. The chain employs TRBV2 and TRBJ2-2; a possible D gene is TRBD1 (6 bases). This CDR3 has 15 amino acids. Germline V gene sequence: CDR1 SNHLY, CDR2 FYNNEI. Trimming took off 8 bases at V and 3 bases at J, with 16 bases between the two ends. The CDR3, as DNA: TGTGCCAGCCGGGGACAACTTGATTACACCGGGGAGCTGTTTTTT. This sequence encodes CASRGQLDYTGELFF.

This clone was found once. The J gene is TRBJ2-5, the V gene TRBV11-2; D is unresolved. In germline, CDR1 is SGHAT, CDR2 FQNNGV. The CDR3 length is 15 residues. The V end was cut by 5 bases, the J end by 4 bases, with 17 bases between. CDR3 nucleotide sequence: TGTGCCAGCAGCCCTTATGCCTCGGTGTCAGAGACCCAGTACTTC. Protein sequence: CASSPYASVSETQYF.